A single sample gave rise to the 10 T cell receptor beta chains below, sequenced in a study of CD8 T cells in Susac syndrome. Random hexamers were used to reverse transcribe the RNA input (about 0.45 to 1 ug). TCRdb recomputed calls from the immunoSEQ multiplex PCR reads with MiXCR, one row per CDR3 protein. The sample includes about 130,000 distinct CDR3 sequences, around 94% of them seen just once. Sequencing was carried out using CD4+ T cells from PBMCs. These TCRs come from a human donor in good health.

The CDR3 is CSATKLRAGGEQYF. The CDR3 nucleotides read TGCAGTGCTACTAAACTCAGGGCAGGCGGCGAGCAGTACTTC. The V call is TRBV20-1, the J call TRBJ2-7; D is possibly TRBD1 (5 bases). This CDR3 spans 14 amino acids. V was pared by 4 bases and J by 6 bases, with 19 bases between. Germline lookup yields CDR1 DFQATT and CDR2 SNEGSKA (reference sequence).

This clonotype showed up just once. The rearrangement joins TRBV6-2 or TRBV6-3 to TRBJ1-4; the D is unclear. V was trimmed by 4 bases and J by 0 bases, leaving 15 bases between them. CDR1 is MNHEY, CDR2 SVGEGT, per germline. The CDR3 has 17 residues. The CDR3 here is CASSSLRRLSTNEKLFF. CDR3 DNA: TGTGCCAGCAGTTCACTGAGGAGGCTCTCAACTAATGAAAAACTGTTTTTT.

The V gene is TRBV5-1, the J gene TRBJ2-7, with a tentative D call TRBD2 (5 bases). Germline V CDR1 and CDR2: SGHRS, YFSETQ. The CDR3 has 13 residues. V shed 0 bases and J shed 7 bases, with 11 bases lying between them. The CDR3 spells CASSLDYRGEQYF. The CDR3 bases are TGCGCCAGCAGCTTGGACTATCGGGGTGAGCAGTACTTC. Combining the CDR3 with reference TRBV5-1 and TRBJ2-7 gives the whole variable domain KAGVTQTPRYLIKTRGQQVTLSCSPISGHRSVSWYQQTPGQGLQFLFEYFSETQRNKGNFPGRFSGRQFSNSRSEMNVSTLELGDSALYLCASSLDYRGEQYFGPGTRLTVT.

The chain combines TRBV3-1 with TRBJ1-5; no firm D call. The CDR3 length is 12 residues. V lost 3 bases, J lost 4 bases, and 4 bases lay in between. The germline V gene has CDR1 LGHDT and CDR2 YNNKEL (reference sequence). CDR3 residues: CASSQANQPQHF. CDR3 DNA sequence: TGTGCCAGCAGCCAGGCTAATCAGCCCCAGCATTTT.

The genes are TRBV12-3 or TRBV12-4 and TRBJ2-7; TRBD2 agrees at 7 bases. The CDR3 sequence is 14 residues long. V dropped 3 bases and J dropped 3; count of bases not matched to a gene: 5. The CDR3 bases are TGTGCCAGCAGTTTCTGGCGGGAGAGCTACGAGCAGTACTTC. Translating it yields CASSFWRESYEQYF.

This chain links TRBV30 with TRBJ2-1, with 7 bases fitting TRBD2. CDR1 is GTSNPN, CDR2 SVGIG, per germline (reference sequence). The CDR3 consists of 13 residues. Trimming took 3 bases from V and 9 from J; bases not matched to a gene: 8. The CDR3 DNA follows: TGTGCCTGGAGCCCCCCTAGCGGAGGTGAGCAGTTCTTC. Amino acids: CAWSPPSGGEQFF.

The genes are TRBV14 and TRBJ2-2, with D perhaps matching TRBD1 (5 bases). Germline V gene lookup returns CDR1 SGHDN and CDR2 FVKESK. The CDR3 length is 14 residues. Between the trimmed V and J ends, which lost 2 bases and 5 bases, there was a span of 9 bases. Written as DNA, the CDR3 is TGTGCCAGCAGCCAACAGGGTGCGACCGGGGAGCTGTTTTTT. Translation: CASSQQGATGELFF.

The rearrangement uses TRBV20-1 and TRBJ2-3; 8 bases are shared with TRBD1. This CDR3 has 13 amino acids. Per germline, CDR1 DFQATT and CDR2 SNEGSKA (reference sequence). Trimming removed 6 bases from V and 4 bases from J; junction bases left unmatched: 6. The CDR3 bases are TGCAGTGCCTTCGACAGGGGCCCAGATACGCAGTATTTT. It encodes CSAFDRGPDTQYF.

V is TRBV7-9 and J is TRBJ2-7; 11 bases line up with TRBD2. V dropped 1 base and J dropped 4; count of bases not matched to a gene: 6. CDR3 size: 16 residues. Germline values: CDR1 SEHNR, CDR2 FQNEAQ (reference sequence). CDR3 loop: CASSLGASGRSYEQYF. CDR3 coding DNA: TGTGCCAGCAGCTTAGGGGCTAGCGGGAGGTCGTACGAGCAGTACTTC.

V and J are TRBV29-1 and TRBJ2-5; 7 nucleotides line up with TRBD1. Germline assignment: CDR1 SQVTM and CDR2 ANQGSEA. Germline trimming cut 5 bases from V and 0 bases from J; bases unmatched to any gene: 6. The length of the CDR3 is 14 residues. The CDR3 is CSVTGTAHQETQYF. The CDR3 bases are TGCAGCGTTACTGGGACAGCGCACCAAGAGACCCAGTACTTC. The whole variable domain, remainder taken from reference TRBV29-1 and TRBJ2-5, is SAVISQKPSRDICQRGTSLTIQCQVDSQVTMMFWYRQQPGQSLTLIATANQGSEATYESGFVIDKFPISRPNLTFSTLTVSNMSPEDSSIYLCSVTGTAHQETQYFGPGTRLLVL.